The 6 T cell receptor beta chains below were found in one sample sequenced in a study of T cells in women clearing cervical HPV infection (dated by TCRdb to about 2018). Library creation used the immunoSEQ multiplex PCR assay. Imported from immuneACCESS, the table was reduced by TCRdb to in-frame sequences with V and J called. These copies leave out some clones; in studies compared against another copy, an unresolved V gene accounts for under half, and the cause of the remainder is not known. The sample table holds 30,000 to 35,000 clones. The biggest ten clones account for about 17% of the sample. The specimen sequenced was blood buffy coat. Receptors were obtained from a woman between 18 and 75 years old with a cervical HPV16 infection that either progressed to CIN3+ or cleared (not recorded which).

The CDR3 spells CASNTFRAGEQFF. The covered CDR3 bases are TGTGCCAGCAACACTTTTCGAGCGGGTGAG. V and J are TRBV11-2 and TRBJ2-1, with a tentative D call TRBD2 (6 bases). Read data end 3 residues before the CDR3 end; the end is taken from the germline J gene. V was trimmed by 7 bases and J by 9 bases, leaving 16 bases between them. The germline CDR1 and CDR2 sequences are SGHAT and FQNNGV. CDR3 size: 13 residues.

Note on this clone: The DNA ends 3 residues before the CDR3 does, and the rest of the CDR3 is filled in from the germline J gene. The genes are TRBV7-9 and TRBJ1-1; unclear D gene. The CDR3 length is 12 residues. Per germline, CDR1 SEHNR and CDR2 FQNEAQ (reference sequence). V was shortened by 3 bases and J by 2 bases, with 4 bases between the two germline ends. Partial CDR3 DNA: TGTGCCAGCAGCTTCTCCAACACTGAA. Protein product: CASSFSNTE. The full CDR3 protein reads CASSFSNTEAFF.

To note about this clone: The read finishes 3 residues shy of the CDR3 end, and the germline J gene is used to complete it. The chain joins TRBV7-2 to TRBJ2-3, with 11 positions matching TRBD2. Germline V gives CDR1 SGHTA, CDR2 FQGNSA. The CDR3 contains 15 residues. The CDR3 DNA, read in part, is TGTGCCAGCAGCTTTCGGCTAGCGGGAGGAGAGACG. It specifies CASSFRLAGGET. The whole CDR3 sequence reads CASSFRLAGGETQYF.

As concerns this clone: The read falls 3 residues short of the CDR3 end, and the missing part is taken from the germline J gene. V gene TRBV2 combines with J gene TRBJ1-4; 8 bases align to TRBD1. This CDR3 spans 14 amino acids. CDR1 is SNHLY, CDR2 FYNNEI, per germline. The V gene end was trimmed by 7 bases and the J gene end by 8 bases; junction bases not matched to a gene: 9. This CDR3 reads CASTGTGGFEKLFF. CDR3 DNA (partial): TGTGCCAGCACGGGAACAGGGGGATTCGAAAAA.

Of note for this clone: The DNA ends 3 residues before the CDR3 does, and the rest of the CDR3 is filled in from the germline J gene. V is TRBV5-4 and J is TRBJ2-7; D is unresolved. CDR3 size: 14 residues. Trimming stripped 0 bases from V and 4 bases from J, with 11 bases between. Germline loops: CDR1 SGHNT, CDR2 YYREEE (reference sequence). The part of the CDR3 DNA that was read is TGTGCCAGCAGCTTGGGGGCCAGACCTTACGAG. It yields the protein CASSLGARPYE. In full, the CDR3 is CASSLGARPYEQYF. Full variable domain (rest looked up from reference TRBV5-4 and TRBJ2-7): ETGVTQSPTHLIKTRGQQVTLRCSSQSGHNTVSWYQQALGQGPQFIFQYYREEENGRGNFPPRFSGLQFPNYSSELNVNALELDDSALYLCASSLGARPYEQYFGPGTRLTVT.

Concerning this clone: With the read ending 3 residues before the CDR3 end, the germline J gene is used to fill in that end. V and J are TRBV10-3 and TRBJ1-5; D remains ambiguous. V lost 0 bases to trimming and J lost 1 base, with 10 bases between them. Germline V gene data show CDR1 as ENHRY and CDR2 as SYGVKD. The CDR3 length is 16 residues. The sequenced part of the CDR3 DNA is TGTGCCATCAGTGAGTCCGGGGTTTCGAGCAATCAGCCC. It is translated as CAISESGVSSNQP. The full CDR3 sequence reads CAISESGVSSNQPQHF.